The clone carrying this T cell receptor (beta chain) was seen only a few times. These data originate in a study of cytotoxic CD8 clonotypes in ibrutinib-treated CLL. Study details: The group held 11 relapsed/refractory and 15 treatment-naive patients, with roughly 17 IGHV unmutated. Response samples were obtained once patients had received a median 12 months of treatment, range 6 to 36.

The CDR3 runs to 13 residues. Per the germline V gene, CDR1 is SGHVS and CDR2 is FNYEAQ. V lost 5 bases and J lost 7; bases outside the gene matches: 3. Clones were read by immunoSEQ multiplex PCR, and TCRdb kept only the in-frame ones, dropping some. The sample has about 330,000 clones; under 70% are singletons. Cryopreserved PBMCs supplied about 2.1 micrograms of genomic DNA for TCR beta libraries. The chain uses TRBV7-6 and TRBJ1-1, with 11 bases fitting TRBD1. The receptor comes from a human donor with chronic lymphocytic leukemia. The source was PBMCs, collected after 36 months of ibrutinib treatment. The CDR3 sequence: CASSRTGGSEAFF. The CDR3 nucleotides are TGTGCCAGCAGCCGGACAGGGGGCAGTGAAGCTTTCTTT. The entire variable domain, with the rest obtained from reference TRBV7-6 and TRBJ1-1, is as follows: GAGVSQSPRYKVTKRGQDVALRCDPISGHVSLYWYRQALGQGPEFLTYFNYEAQQDKSGLPNDRFSAERPEGSISTLTIQRTEQRDSAMYRCASSRTGGSEAFFGQGTRLTVV.